Given below is one T cell receptor (beta chain) in context. Antigen specificity is unknown. This sequence may be a read error, since a much larger clone differs from it by one base. The entry originates in a study of CD8 T cells in ankylosing spondylitis. Study-level findings and limits: There was a TCR beta motif, made of several highly homologous variants, that appeared characteristic of ankylosing spondylitis blood. Clones linked to disease were reported to show significant enrichment in matched ankylosing spondylitis synovial fluid.

Libraries for TCR beta were made by quantitative 5'-RACE with molecular barcodes. MiXCR, applied by TCRdb to the 5' RACE reads, yields one record per CDR3 protein. The sample includes 450,000 to 550,000 distinct CDR3 sequences, 5.3% of them seen just once. The CDR3 contains 14 residues. The chain has TRBV12-3 or TRBV12-4 and TRBJ2-7, with D maybe TRBD2 (6 bases). This sequence was found in a male donor with ankylosing spondylitis. Sequencing input: blood, either unsorted or a sorted T cell fraction (not recorded which). This CDR3 reads CASNWAGSSYEQNF. DNA of the CDR3: TGTGCCAGCAATTGGGCGGGGAGTTCCTACGAGCAGAACTTC.